This TCR beta chain was identified during a study of cytomegalovirus exposure and HLA in healthy donors. With 5 bases removed from V and 0 bases from J, the gap between germline ends came to 13 bases. CDR3 length: 15 amino acids. CDR1 is MRHNA, CDR2 SNTAGT, per germline. The PCR ran on 60 Vbeta and 13 Jbeta primers. Produced via immunoSEQ multiplex PCR; TCRdb's table is partial and in-frame only. The sample lists under 200,000 clones, around two thirds occurring once. The TCR sequence derives from a man aged 45-65 years in good health and CMV-seronegative. The rearrangement joins TRBV6-4 to TRBJ1-1; D remains ambiguous. The sequencing input was PBMCs. CDR3 loop: CASSPGSGMNTEAFF. The DNA of the CDR3 is TGTGCCAGCAGTCCCGGCAGCGGGATGAACACTGAAGCTTTCTTT.